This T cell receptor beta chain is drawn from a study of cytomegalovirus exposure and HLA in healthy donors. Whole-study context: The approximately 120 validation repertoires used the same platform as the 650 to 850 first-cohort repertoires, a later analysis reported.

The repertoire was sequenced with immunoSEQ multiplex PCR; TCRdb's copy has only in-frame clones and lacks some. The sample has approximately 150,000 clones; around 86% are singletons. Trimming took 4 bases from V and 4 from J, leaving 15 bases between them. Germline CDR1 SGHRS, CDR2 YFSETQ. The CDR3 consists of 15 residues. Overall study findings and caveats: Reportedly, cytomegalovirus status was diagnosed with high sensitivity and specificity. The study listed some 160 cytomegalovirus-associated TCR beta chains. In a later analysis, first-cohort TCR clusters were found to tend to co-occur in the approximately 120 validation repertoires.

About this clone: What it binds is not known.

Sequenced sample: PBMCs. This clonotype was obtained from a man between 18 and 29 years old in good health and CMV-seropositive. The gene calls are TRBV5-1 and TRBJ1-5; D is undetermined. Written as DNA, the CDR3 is TGCGCCAGCAGCGAACGGGGAGGTTTAAATCAGCCCCAGCATTTT. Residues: CASSERGGLNQPQHF.